A single sample gave rise to the 8 T cell receptor beta chains below, sequenced in a study of human T cells and chemical hapten exposure. Time point denoted: patch test 1, 2 weeks after DPC sensitization. Treatment: therapeutic diphenylcyclopropenone sensitization with weekly scalp DPC. One entry per CDR3 protein, called by TCRdb with MiXCR from the RACE reads. The table has some 170,000 distinct CDR3 sequences, approximately 20% seen once; the top ten hold approximately 6.7%. Source: whole blood, taken in connection with sensitization to the hapten diphenylcyclopropenone (DPC). These receptors were obtained from a woman in her fifties or sixties with alopecia areata. Some clones in this sample may be carry-over from other donors' samples.

This clonotype was seen a handful of times. The chain joins TRBV5-1 to TRBJ1-4, with D unresolved. Germline loops: CDR1 SGHRS, CDR2 YFSETQ. The CDR3 runs 15 residues. The ends were cut back, 4 bases at V and 1 base at J, with 11 bases in the middle. The CDR3 bases are TGCGCCAGCAGCGTGGGATCGAGAACTAATGAAAAACTGTTTTTT. It encodes CASSVGSRTNEKLFF.

The V call is TRBV20-1, the J call TRBJ2-7, with D perhaps assigned TRBD1 or TRBD2 (5 bases each). Trimming pared 3 bases from V and 5 bases from J, leaving 11 bases between. In germline, CDR1 is DFQATT, CDR2 SNEGSKA (reference sequence). CDR3 length equals 12 residues. This chain's CDR3 is CSASGGFDEQYF. The CDR3 bases are TGCAGTGCTAGTGGGGGATTCGACGAGCAGTACTTC.

This clonotype has more than one count but fewer than ten. J is TRBJ1-2 and V is TRBV5-1; possibly TRBD1 for D (6 bases). The CDR3 spans 14 residues. Trimming took off 2 bases at V and 8 bases at J, with 16 bases between the two ends. The germline V gene has CDR1 SGHRS and CDR2 YFSETQ. The CDR3 region has the DNA TGCGCCAGCAGCTTACAGGGTCCTGGCCAGGGCTACACCTTC. This gives the protein CASSLQGPGQGYTF. Looking up the rest from reference TRBV5-1 and TRBJ1-2 gives the full variable domain: KAGVTQTPRYLIKTRGQQVTLSCSPISGHRSVSWYQQTPGQGLQFLFEYFSETQRNKGNFPGRFSGRQFSNSRSEMNVSTLELGDSALYLCASSLQGPGQGYTFGSGTRLTVV.

This clonotype was counted a few times. The chain links TRBV19 to TRBJ2-3; D may be TRBD2 (7 bases). V lost 5 bases, J lost 5 bases, and 20 bases lay in between. The CDR3 length is 16 residues. Looked up from germline, CDR1 is LNHDA and CDR2 is SQIVND (reference sequence). For the CDR3, the DNA is TGTGCCAGTAGTGCCGACAGGCGGGGGAATGAAGATACGCAGTATTTT. It specifies CASSADRRGNEDTQYF.

The chain couples TRBV20-1 to TRBJ2-7; 7 bases match TRBD2. The CDR3 runs 11 residues. V shed 6 bases, J shed 9 bases, and the junction held 8 bases outside the gene matches. From germline, CDR1 is DFQATT and CDR2 SNEGSKA (reference sequence). The CDR3, as DNA: TGCAGTGCAGAGCGCGGCGGGGGGCAGTACTTC. It translates to CSAERGGGQYF.

The CDR3 nucleotides are TGTGCCAGCAGCTCGACCGGGACAGGGAACGGGGGAGGCTACACCTTC. Amino acid sequence: CASSSTGTGNGGGYTF. The chain combines TRBV7-3 with TRBJ1-2; 9 bases fit TRBD1. The germline gives CDR1 SGHTA, CDR2 FQGTGA. The trim removed 4 bases at V and 8 bases at J, leaving 14 bases unmatched. The CDR3 totals 16 residues. Based on the CDR3 plus reference TRBV7-3 and TRBJ1-2, the full variable domain is GAGVSQTPSNKVTEKGKYVELRCDPISGHTALYWYRQSLGQGPEFLIYFQGTGAADDSGLPNDRFFAVRPEGSVSTLKIQRTERGDSAVYLCASSSTGTGNGGGYTFGSGTRLTVV.

This chain joins TRBV6-5 and TRBJ1-3; D unresolved. The V gene's germline CDR1 is MNHEY and CDR2 SVGAGI. This CDR3 comprises 14 residues. V was pared by 3 bases and J by 4 bases, with 10 bases between. The CDR3 sequence is CASSYGVAGNTIYF. In DNA form, the CDR3 reads TGTGCCAGCAGTTATGGAGTTGCGGGAAACACCATATATTTT.

V gene TRBV5-1 combines with J gene TRBJ2-2; D ambiguous. The CDR3 length is 13 residues. Germline assignment: CDR1 SGHRS and CDR2 YFSETQ. Trimming removed 2 bases at V and 4 bases at J, with 6 bases between. CDR3 loop: CASSFTFTGELFF. Written as DNA, the CDR3 is TGCGCCAGCAGCTTTACATTCACCGGGGAGCTGTTTTTT.